The rows below give T cell receptor beta chains drawn from one sample of a study of blood T cell repertoires in COVID-19. Data came from immunoSEQ multiplex PCR; TCRdb stores just in-frame clones and leaves some out. The repertoire holds around 260,000 clones, with roughly 88% as singletons. Sequencing used PBMCs or T cells enriched from blood (not recorded which). These receptors originate from a woman in her 30s who had recovered from COVID-19. Both conserved end residues are part of each CDR3. A D gene is named only where the DNA matches it firmly. For some rows the clone size is stated as once, few or many, or as a class when expanded; others skip it.

J	length	V	size	D	DNA	CDR3
TRBJ1-1	14	TRBV6-5	-	-	TGTGCCAGCAGTTACGGCGGGTCTGGCTCTGAAGCTTTCTTT	CASSYGGSGSEAFF
TRBJ1-2	12	TRBV27	-	TRBD1	TGTGCCAGCAGCCCGGACAGGACCGGCTACACCTTC	CASSPDRTGYTF
TRBJ2-5	11	TRBV28	-	-	TGTGCCAGCAGATTAGAGGAGACCCAGTACTTC	CASRLEETQYF
TRBJ1-6	16	TRBV19	-	-	TGTGCCAGTAGTATAAAGGTCCGAGCGAGTAATTCACCCCTCCACTTT	CASSIKVRASNSPLHF
TRBJ2-5	17	TRBV7-9	once	-	TGTGCCAGCAGCTTCGTCCTAACTATGGGGAGAGGGGAGACCCAGTACTTC	CASSFVLTMGRGETQYF
TRBJ1-5	14	TRBV19	-	TRBD1	TGTGCCAGTAGTCCCAGACAGGGGAGTCAGCCCCAGCATTTT	CASSPRQGSQPQHF
TRBJ2-7	14	TRBV7-9	-	-	TGTGCCAGCAGCTTAGCGTCGGGGGCCTACGAGCAGTACTTC	CASSLASGAYEQYF
TRBJ1-2	16	TRBV30	once	TRBD1	TGTGCCTGGAGATCGACAGGGGGCCTTTATAACTATGGCTACACCTTC	CAWRSTGGLYNYGYTF
TRBJ1-1	10	TRBV19	-	-	TGTGCCACCGGAGCGGTTGAAGCTTTCTTT	CATGAVEAFF
TRBJ1-5	15	TRBV19	-	-	TGTGCCAGTAGCCGCCCTGGCGGGGTGGATCAGCCCCAGCATTTT	CASSRPGGVDQPQHF
TRBJ2-2	19	TRBV24-1	-	TRBD2	TGTGCCACCAGTGACCCCGGGACTAGCGGGGGGGTGAACACCGGGGAGCTGTTTTTT	CATSDPGTSGGVNTGELFF
TRBJ2-1	17	TRBV28	-	TRBD2	TGTGCCAGCAGTTTAATTCTTGCGGGAGGGCGGAGCAATGAGCAGTTCTTC	CASSLILAGGRSNEQFF
TRBJ2-7	14	TRBV7-2	-	-	TGTGCCAGCAGCTTAGAGTCCAGGGACTACGAGCAGTACTTC	CASSLESRDYEQYF
TRBJ2-5	14	TRBV27	-	TRBD1	TGTGCCAGCAGTTTAGGGGACAGCAAAGAGACCCAGTACTTC	CASSLGDSKETQYF
TRBJ2-3	16	TRBV18	-	TRBD1	TGTGCCAGCTCACCTTGGGACAGACGCAGCACAGATACGCAGTATTTT	CASSPWDRRSTDTQYF
TRBJ1-6	17	TRBV30	-	TRBD1	TGTGCCTGTCCCCCGCAACGGACAGGGTGGAATAATTCACCCCTCCACTTT	CACPPQRTGWNNSPLHF
TRBJ2-1	14	TRBV5-1	-	-	TGCGCCAGCAGCTTTACCGTTACCAGGATGGAGCAGTTCTTC	CASSFTVTRMEQFF